The 5 T cell receptor beta chains in this list originate from one sample, sequenced in a study of blood T cell repertoires in COVID-19. Libraries were prepared by immunoSEQ multiplex PCR; TCRdb keeps only in-frame clonotypes and omits some of them. The sample shows approximately 300,000 clones, 89% of them seen only once. The sample comprised peripheral blood. The receptor set was obtained from a man aged 18 to 35 who had recovered from COVID-19.

This chain joins TRBV27 and TRBJ2-1; D is ambiguous. In germline, CDR1 is MNHEY, CDR2 SMNVEV (reference sequence). The germline V and J ends were trimmed by 8 bases and 6 bases, with 8 bases remaining between them. This CDR3 has 11 residues. CDR3: CASSRVNEQFF. The CDR3 nucleotides read TGTGCCAGCTCCCGGGTCAATGAGCAGTTCTTC.

V is TRBV10-3 and J is TRBJ2-1; 7 nucleotides match TRBD1. V lost 8 bases and J lost 2; bases outside the gene matches: 9. This CDR3 region has 15 residues. Germline V gene data show CDR1 as ENHRY and CDR2 as SYGVKD. The CDR3 loop reads CAIGTAPQTYNEQFF. CDR3 bases: TGTGCCATCGGGACAGCACCCCAGACCTACAATGAGCAGTTCTTC.

V gene TRBV7-2 combines with J gene TRBJ1-5, with TRBD1 matching 8 bases. Germline V gene lookup returns CDR1 SGHTA and CDR2 FQGNSA. This CDR3 is 18 amino acids long. V gave up 4 bases and J gave up 0 bases; unmatched junction bases: 11. Here the CDR3 reads CASSSRTGTPYSNQPQHF. The DNA of the CDR3 is TGTGCCAGCAGCTCTAGGACAGGGACCCCTTATAGCAATCAGCCCCAGCATTTT.

The chain links TRBV6-5 to TRBJ1-1, with a tentative D call TRBD1 (5 bases). Per the germline V gene, CDR1 is MNHEY and CDR2 is SVGAGI. Trimming shortened V by 2 bases and J by 4 bases, and 14 bases separated the two germline ends. The CDR3 contains 15 residues. The CDR3 DNA reads as TGTGCCAGCAGTTACGCCCGTGGGGGGACCACTGAAGCTTTCTTT. It translates to CASSYARGGTTEAFF.

The chain couples TRBV28 to TRBJ1-2; D ambiguous. Trimming took off 7 bases at V and 5 bases at J, with 11 bases between the two ends. The CDR3 covers 12 residues. Per the germline V gene, CDR1 is MDHEN and CDR2 is SYDVKM. CDR3 coding DNA: TGTGCCAGCAACCCCAGCGGATATGGCTACACCTTC. This sequence encodes CASNPSGYGYTF.